This passage covers 29 T cell receptor beta chains from one sample sequenced in a study of early T cells in non-severe SARS-CoV-2 infection. TCRdb reprocessed the 5' RACE reads via MiXCR and lists one record per CDR3 protein. The table lists tens of thousands of distinct CDR3 sequences, roughly 10% of them singletons. The input for sequencing was whole blood, taken at baseline. The receptors stem from an adult who was a healthcare worker with PCR-confirmed SARS-CoV-2 infection or an uninfected control (not recorded which).

This clonotype was observed many times. The chain is built from TRBV6-6 and TRBJ1-1; D unresolved. The V and J ends lost 5 bases and 7 bases respectively, with 11 bases between them. This CDR3 comprises 12 residues. Germline V CDR1 and CDR2: MNHNY, SVGAGI (reference sequence). The CDR3 DNA reads as TGTGCCAGCAGTCCCCCCGAGAATGAAGCTTTCTTT. This translates into CASSPPENEAFF.

The chain is built from TRBV20-1 and TRBJ2-7, with 7 bases fitting TRBD1. The CDR3 is 13 amino acids. The J segment lost 2 bases and the V segment lost 5 bases, leaving 6 bases of the junction unmatched. The V gene's germline CDR1 is DFQATT and CDR2 SNEGSKA (reference sequence). The CDR3: CSAPDRSAYEQYF. The CDR3 coding sequence is TGCAGTGCTCCGGACAGGAGCGCCTACGAGCAGTACTTC.

This clonotype was seen ten or more times. The CDR3 bases are TGTGCCAGCAGTTATAACAGGAACTACGAGCAGTACTTC. Amino acids: CASSYNRNYEQYF. The chain employs TRBV6-5 and TRBJ2-7; the D gene is possibly TRBD1 (5 bases). The CDR3 runs to 13 residues. CDR1 is MNHEY and CDR2 is SVGAGI in the germline V gene. The V end lost 3 bases, the J end lost 3 bases, and 9 bases lay between the germline ends.

This clonotype was counted at least ten times. V is TRBV27 and J is TRBJ1-1; D gene unclear. The ends were cut back, 5 bases at V and 3 bases at J, with 16 bases in the middle. From germline, CDR1 is MNHEY and CDR2 SMNVEV (reference sequence). This CDR3 region has 15 residues. CDR3 coding DNA: TGTGCCAGCAGTCCCGATCCGGGCGGCTACACTGAAGCTTTCTTT. Translation: CASSPDPGGYTEAFF.

This clonotype has a count of ten or more. This sequence joins TRBV10-3 and TRBJ1-6; 12 bases match TRBD1. CDR1 is ENHRY, CDR2 SYGVKD, per germline. J gave up 10 bases and V 2 bases, and 6 bases lay outside the gene matches. This CDR3 contains 16 residues. DNA for the CDR3: TGTGCCATCAGTGAGCCTGGGACAGGGGGCCGATCACCCCTCCACTTT. Translation gives CAISEPGTGGRSPLHF.

With regard to this clonotype: A junction boundary mismatches the germline segment, possibly from a read error. V and J are TRBV11-2 and TRBJ2-5, with D possibly being TRBD1 or TRBD2 (5 bases each). This CDR3 is 15 amino acids long. Germline-derived CDR1 and CDR2 are SGHAT and FQNNGV. CDR3 residues: CATSSPGTPAETQYF. The CDR3 coding sequence is TGTGCCACCAGCTCTCCCGGGACCCCCGCGGAGACCCAGTACTTC.

The J gene is TRBJ2-5, the V gene TRBV4-3; D is uncertain. The CDR3 is 13 amino acids. CDR1 LGHNA and CDR2 YSLEER come from the germline V gene. V dropped 4 bases and J dropped 5 bases, with 11 bases sitting between them. CDR3 DNA: TGCGCCAGCAGCCGCGAGCGTCGGGAGACCCAGTACTTC. Translating gives CASSRERRETQYF.

This chain joins TRBV27 and TRBJ1-5; D not certain. Germline assignment: CDR1 MNHEY and CDR2 SMNVEV (reference sequence). This CDR3 is built from 14 residues. V was cut by 5 bases and J by 4 bases, with 12 bases left in between. Here the CDR3 reads CASSPTPRNQPQHF. DNA for the CDR3: TGTGCCAGCAGTCCGACCCCACGGAATCAGCCCCAGCATTTT.

This clonotype was picked up one time. The rearrangement links TRBV2 to TRBJ2-7; 7 nucleotides match TRBD1. The CDR3 length is 14 residues. Germline CDR1 reads SNHLY; CDR2 reads FYNNEI. The J segment lost 2 bases and the V segment lost 7 bases, leaving 8 bases of the junction unmatched. The CDR3 sequence: CASKAGTAAYEQYF. DNA of the CDR3: TGTGCCAGCAAGGCCGGGACAGCCGCCTACGAGCAGTACTTC.

This clonotype was counted many times. This chain joins TRBV5-1 and TRBJ2-5; D unclear. V dropped 4 bases and J dropped 5 bases, with 15 bases sitting between them. CDR3 size: 14 residues. Germline V gives CDR1 SGHRS, CDR2 YFSETQ. The CDR3 sequence: CASSPTRPSETQYF. As DNA, the CDR3 is TGCGCCAGCAGCCCCACCCGGCCGTCCGAGACCCAGTACTTC.

This clonotype was detected ten times or more. V and J are TRBV29-1 and TRBJ2-7, with 9 bases lining up with TRBD2. The germline CDR1 and CDR2 sequences are SQVTM and ANQGSEA. With V trimmed by 7 bases and J by 6 bases, 7 bases remained unmatched. There are 12 residues in the CDR3. CDR3 residues: CSGGPSGIEQYF. The CDR3 nucleotides are TGCAGCGGGGGGCCTAGCGGGATCGAGCAGTACTTC.

This clonotype was seen at least ten times. The V and J genes are TRBV29-1 and TRBJ2-3, with a tentative D call TRBD2 (5 bases). The germline CDR1 and CDR2 sequences are SQVTM and ANQGSEA. CDR3 length: 13 residues. Trimming shortened V by 3 bases and J by 5 bases, and 12 bases separated the two germline ends. CDR3 amino acids: CSVEEVAGDTQYF. The CDR3 DNA is TGCAGCGTTGAGGAGGTTGCGGGAGATACGCAGTATTTT.

This clonotype has more than one count but fewer than ten. The rearrangement links TRBV7-2 to TRBJ2-5; a possible D gene is TRBD1 (5 bases). This CDR3 has 15 amino acids. The V end was cut by 1 base, the J end by 4 bases, with 13 bases between. The germline V gene has CDR1 SGHTA and CDR2 FQGNSA. This CDR3 reads CASSLEGHIGETQYF. In DNA form, the CDR3 reads TGTGCCAGCAGCTTAGAGGGGCATATTGGAGAGACCCAGTACTTC.

The chain has TRBV29-1 and TRBJ2-3, with 7 nucleotides matching TRBD2. This CDR3 has 14 amino acids. The V and J ends lost 7 bases and 3 bases, in that order; junction bases with no gene match: 10. CDR1 is SQVTM, CDR2 ANQGSEA, per germline. The CDR3 spells CSADGGGPTDTQYF. The DNA for the CDR3 is TGCAGCGCCGACGGGGGAGGGCCGACAGATACGCAGTATTTT.

This clonotype appeared many times. This sequence joins TRBV7-3 and TRBJ1-1; TRBD1 might be the D (5 bases). The CDR3 length is 15 residues. From germline, CDR1 is SGHTA and CDR2 FQGTGA. V dropped 0 bases and J dropped 3 bases, with 11 bases sitting between them. DNA of the CDR3: TGTGCCAGCAGCTTAACTGGATCGGGGGACACTGAAGCTTTCTTT. It yields the protein CASSLTGSGDTEAFF.

This clonotype showed up just a few times. The chain is built from TRBV6-2 or TRBV6-3 and TRBJ2-1; TRBD2 agrees at 12 bases. Germline lookup yields CDR1 MNHEY and CDR2 SVGEGT. Trimming at V came to 9 bases and at J to 8 bases, leaving 8 bases not matched to a gene. CDR3 length: 14 residues. The DNA for the CDR3 is TGTGCCAGTATCTCTAGCGGGAGGGTTTATGAGCAGTTCTTC. This encodes CASISSGRVYEQFF.

There are many counts of this clonotype. The genes are TRBV20-1 and TRBJ2-7; TRBD1 agrees at 7 bases. Trimming at V came to 6 bases and at J to 3 bases, leaving 14 bases not matched to a gene. CDR3 length: 15 amino acids. Germline CDR1 is DFQATT and CDR2 is SNEGSKA (reference sequence). Written as DNA, the CDR3 is TGCAGTGCCGCCGAAGTAGACAGGGCGGGCTACGAGCAGTACTTC. Translation gives CSAAEVDRAGYEQYF.

In its sample, this clonotype was seen many times. This sequence joins TRBV28 and TRBJ2-5, with D possibly being TRBD2 (7 bases). The germline gives CDR1 MDHEN, CDR2 SYDVKM. V lost 2 bases and J 1 base, leaving 11 bases between the germline ends. The CDR3 is 15 amino acids. The CDR3: CASSLAGAVQETQYF. The CDR3 DNA is TGTGCCAGCAGTTTAGCGGGGGCAGTCCAAGAGACCCAGTACTTC.

The chain joins TRBV28 to TRBJ1-1; 9 bases fit TRBD1. The length of the CDR3 is 16 residues. The V gene end was trimmed by 3 bases and the J gene end by 0 bases; junction bases not matched to a gene: 5. Germline lookup yields CDR1 MDHEN and CDR2 SYDVKM. The CDR3 DNA is TGTGCCAGCAGTTTGCCACAGGGGGCCTTGAACACTGAAGCTTTCTTT. Its translation is CASSLPQGALNTEAFF. Using reference TRBV28 and TRBJ1-1 for the parts outside the CDR3, the full variable domain is DVKVTQSSRYLVKRTGEKVFLECVQDMDHENMFWYRQDPGLGLRLIYFSYDVKMKEKGDIPEGYSVSREKKERFSLILESASTNQTSMYLCASSLPQGALNTEAFFGQGTRLTVV.

This chain links TRBV6-2 or TRBV6-3 with TRBJ2-3, with D uncertain. The CDR3 is 14 amino acids. Germline CDR1 is MNHEY and CDR2 is SVGEGT. V shed 0 bases and J shed 6 bases, with 10 bases lying between them. The CDR3 region is CASSYSLPSDTQYF. Written as DNA, the CDR3 is TGTGCCAGCAGTTACTCTCTACCATCTGATACGCAGTATTTT.

This clonotype appeared a few times. The chain is built from TRBV6-2 or TRBV6-3 and TRBJ2-7, with D perhaps assigned TRBD1 or TRBD2 (5 bases each). The V and J ends lost 6 bases and 4 bases respectively, with 16 bases between them. Germline V lookup: CDR1 MNHEY, CDR2 SVGEGT. The CDR3 covers 14 residues. The CDR3 coding sequence is TGTGCCAGCAGAGACACTGGGACCGCTTACGAGCAGTACTTC. This gives the protein CASRDTGTAYEQYF.

This rearrangement joins TRBV7-9 to TRBJ2-2; D could derive from TRBD1 or TRBD2 (5 bases each). CDR3 length: 16 amino acids. The V gene lost 3 bases and the J gene lost 0 bases, with 11 bases spanning the gap. Germline V gene data show CDR1 as SEHNR and CDR2 as FQNEAQ (reference sequence). The CDR3 DNA is TGTGCCAGCAGCTTTTTTCGGGGCGCGAACACCGGGGAGCTGTTTTTT. As protein: CASSFFRGANTGELFF.

This rearrangement joins TRBV6-5 to TRBJ2-1, with unresolved D. Germline CDR1 and CDR2: MNHEY and SVGAGI. The V and J ends lost 5 bases and 6 bases respectively, with 20 bases between them. This CDR3 is 16 amino acids long. CDR3 bases: TGTGCCAGCAGTACCACCGGGCCCGCCCCCCTCAATGAGCAGTTCTTC. It specifies CASSTTGPAPLNEQFF.

Worth noting for this clonotype: This could be a read error, since a much larger clone is one nucleotide away. This rearrangement joins TRBV28 to TRBJ2-7; 15 bases match TRBD2. The ends lost 5 bases at V and 5 bases at J; junction bases unmatched: 7. The CDR3 spans 16 residues. Germline CDR1 reads MDHEN; CDR2 reads SYDVKM. CDR3 sequence reads: CASSTPGTSGRNEQYF. DNA of the CDR3: TGTGCCAGCAGTACCCCCGGGACTAGCGGGAGGAACGAGCAGTACTTC.

The table lists this clonotype with many counts. The chain uses TRBV5-4 and TRBJ2-1; TRBD2 might be the D (6 bases). Germline CDR1 and CDR2: SGHNT and YYREEE (reference sequence). This CDR3 has 15 residues. The germline V and J ends were trimmed by 3 bases and 6 bases, with 16 bases remaining between them. The CDR3, as DNA: TGTGCCAGCAGCTCCCGACCGGGAGCCCCCAATGAGCAGTTCTTC. This encodes CASSSRPGAPNEQFF.

At least ten counts were recorded for this clonotype. The chain has TRBV4-3 and TRBJ2-7, with D possibly TRBD2 on 6 matching bases. Trimming took 0 bases from V and 6 from J, leaving 12 bases between them. The V gene's germline CDR1 is LGHNA and CDR2 YSLEER. CDR3 length: 14 residues. CDR3: CASSQESQGGEQYF. DNA of the CDR3: TGCGCCAGCAGCCAAGAGAGCCAGGGAGGCGAGCAGTACTTC.

V usage is TRBV7-2 and J usage is TRBJ1-2; TRBD1 aligns across 10 bases. V lost 5 bases, J lost 3 bases, and 6 bases stayed unmatched. Per germline, CDR1 SGHTA and CDR2 FQGNSA. The CDR3 contains 15 residues. The DNA for the CDR3 is TGTGCCAGCAGCACAGGACAGGGGGGTCACTATGGCTACACCTTC. This translates into CASSTGQGGHYGYTF.

This clonotype was counted ten times or more. The chain couples TRBV20-1 to TRBJ2-2; 11 bases map to TRBD2. Trimming cost V 0 bases and J 7 bases; bases outside gene matches: 13. This CDR3 contains 18 residues. The germline gives CDR1 DFQATT, CDR2 SNEGSKA (reference sequence). CDR3 protein: CSAREPWASGRSVGELFF. The CDR3 nucleotides read TGCAGTGCTAGAGAACCCTGGGCTAGCGGGAGGTCTGTCGGGGAGCTGTTTTTT.

The chain combines TRBV25-1 with TRBJ2-5, with TRBD1 matching 8 bases. Germline V CDR1 and CDR2: MGHDK, SYGVNS. J was trimmed by 2 bases and V by 6 bases; bases with no gene match: 5. The CDR3 has 14 residues. The CDR3 here is CASRGQGWQETQYF. The CDR3 DNA follows: TGTGCCAGCAGAGGACAGGGTTGGCAAGAGACCCAGTACTTC.